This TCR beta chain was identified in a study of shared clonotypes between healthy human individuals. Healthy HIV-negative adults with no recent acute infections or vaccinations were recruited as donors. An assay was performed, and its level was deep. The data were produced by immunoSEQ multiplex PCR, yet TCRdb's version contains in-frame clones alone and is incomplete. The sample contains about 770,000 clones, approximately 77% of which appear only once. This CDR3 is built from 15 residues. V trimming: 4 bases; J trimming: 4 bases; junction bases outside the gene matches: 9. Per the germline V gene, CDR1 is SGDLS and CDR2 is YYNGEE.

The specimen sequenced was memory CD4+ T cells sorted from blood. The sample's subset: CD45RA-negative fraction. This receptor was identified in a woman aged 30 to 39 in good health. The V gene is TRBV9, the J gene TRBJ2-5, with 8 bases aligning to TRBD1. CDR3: CASSLRTGYGETQYF. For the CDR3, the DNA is TGTGCCAGCAGCCTTAGGACAGGGTATGGAGAGACCCAGTACTTC.